A selection of T cell receptor beta chains follows, all from one sample in a study of vaccination and CD4 T cells after COVID-19. No cognate antigen is known for these TCRs. One entry per CDR3 protein, called by TCRdb with MiXCR from the PCR reads. The sample has thousands of distinct CDR3 sequences, around half seen once. The sample was CD4+ T cells from blood, cultured in vitro. The receptors were sampled from a human donor in good health. The CDR3 runs from the conserved cysteine through the conserved F or W. Fields, in order: J gene, clone size, V gene, D gene, CDR3 protein, CDR3 DNA. The D gene is left open where the match is weak. Some rows mark clone size as missing; the rest say once, few, many or name a class of expanded clone.

J: TRBJ1-3; size: NA; V: TRBV6-1; D: NA; CDR3: CASSNSGATIYF; DNA: TGTGCCAGCAGCAATTCGGGTGCCACCATATATTTT
J: TRBJ1-6; size: few; V: TRBV10-1; D: NA; CDR3: CASSEAGYNSPLHF; DNA: TGCGCCAGCAGTGAGGCAGGATATAATTCACCCCTCCACTTT
J: TRBJ1-5; size: few; V: TRBV7-9; D: NA; CDR3: CASSPMGDNQPQHF; DNA: TGTGCCAGCAGCCCGATGGGGGACAATCAGCCCCAGCATTTT
J: TRBJ2-2; size: NA; V: TRBV10-3; D: TRBD1; CDR3: CAISEPTGAYTGELFF; DNA: TGTGCCATCAGTGAACCGACAGGGGCGTACACCGGGGAGCTGTTTTTT
J: TRBJ2-7; size: NA; V: TRBV20-1; D: TRBD2; CDR3: CSAQRTSGGHHSYEQYF; DNA: TGCAGTGCCCAACGGACTAGCGGGGGCCACCACTCCTACGAGCAGTACTTC
J: TRBJ2-2; size: NA; V: TRBV5-1; D: NA; CDR3: CASRRTSGTGELFF; DNA: TGCGCCAGCAGAAGGACATCGGGCACCGGGGAGCTGTTTTTT
J: TRBJ1-3; size: NA; V: TRBV25-1; D: NA; CDR3: CASSDRGLRGVAYGNTIYF; DNA: TGTGCCAGCAGTGATCGAGGGCTCCGTGGGGTCGCGTATGGAAACACCATATATTTT
J: TRBJ1-5; size: few; V: TRBV20-1; D: NA; CDR3: CSASGLSDVQPQHF; DNA: TGCAGTGCTAGCGGGCTATCGGACGTTCAGCCCCAGCATTTT
J: TRBJ1-2; size: NA; V: TRBV28; D: NA; CDR3: CASSFAGLFYGYTF; DNA: TGTGCCAGCAGTTTTGCAGGACTTTTCTATGGCTACACCTTC
J: TRBJ2-3; size: NA; V: TRBV10-3; D: TRBD2; CDR3: CAIRPGLAGGRGTDTQYF; DNA: TGTGCCATCAGGCCTGGACTAGCGGGGGGTCGCGGCACAGATACGCAGTATTTT
J: TRBJ2-5; size: NA; V: TRBV15; D: TRBD1; CDR3: CATSRNRGETQYF; DNA: TGTGCCACCAGCAGGAACAGGGGAGAGACCCAGTACTTC
J: TRBJ1-1; size: NA; V: TRBV12-2; D: NA; CDR3: CASRFSAAGGALRPIMNTEAFF; DNA: TGTGCAAGTCGCTTCTCGGCGGCGGGGGGCGCATTAAGGCCCATCATGAACACTGAAGCTTTCTTT
J: TRBJ1-2; size: NA; V: TRBV7-2; D: NA; CDR3: CASSPSRYGYTF; DNA: TGTGCCAGCAGCCCTTCTCGCTATGGCTACACCTTC
J: TRBJ1-1; size: NA; V: TRBV6-1; D: NA; CDR3: CASSRTLITEAFF; DNA: TGTGCCAGCAGTCGGACCCTCATCACTGAAGCTTTCTTT
J: TRBJ2-2; size: NA; V: TRBV29-1; D: NA; CDR3: CSVGNPSYTGELFF; DNA: TGCAGCGTTGGAAACCCTAGCTACACCGGGGAGCTGTTTTTT
J: TRBJ2-1; size: few; V: TRBV24-1; D: TRBD2; CDR3: CATSDPIAGDFYNEQFF; DNA: TGTGCCACTAGTGATCCCATAGCGGGGGACTTCTACAATGAGCAGTTCTTC
J: TRBJ2-1; size: NA; V: TRBV10-1; D: TRBD2; CDR3: CASSESSGVRGQFF; DNA: TGCGCCAGCAGTGAGTCCAGCGGGGTCCGAGGGCAGTTCTTC
J: TRBJ1-6; size: NA; V: TRBV18; D: TRBD1; CDR3: CASSPDRGGYSPLHF; DNA: TGTGCCAGCTCCCCTGACAGGGGAGGTTATTCACCCCTCCACTTT
J: TRBJ1-2; size: few; V: TRBV11-2; D: NA; CDR3: CASSLAPAYGYTF; DNA: TGTGCCAGCAGCTTAGCTCCCGCTTATGGCTACACCTTC
J: TRBJ2-2; size: NA; V: TRBV23-1; D: TRBD1; CDR3: CASSQSRGQGFPGELFF; DNA: TGCGCCAGCAGTCAATCGAGGGGACAGGGGTTCCCCGGGGAGCTGTTTTTT
J: TRBJ1-2; size: few; V: TRBV28; D: TRBD1; CDR3: CATVLGTGGLGYGYTF; DNA: TGTGCCACCGTCCTGGGGACAGGGGGCTTAGGCTATGGCTACACCTTC
J: TRBJ2-1; size: few; V: TRBV20-1; D: NA; CDR3: CSASGGLVYNEQFF; DNA: TGCAGTGCTAGCGGGGGGCTAGTTTACAATGAGCAGTTCTTC
J: TRBJ1-6; size: NA; V: TRBV6-5; D: NA; CDR3: CASSYKEGEIRHSPLHF; DNA: TGTGCCAGCAGTTACAAGGAGGGGGAGATTCGTCATTCACCCCTCCACTTT
J: TRBJ1-1; size: NA; V: TRBV12-3/TRBV12-4; D: NA; CDR3: CASSKTGGGAEAFF; DNA: TGTGCCAGCAGTAAAACCGGGGGAGGTGCTGAAGCTTTCTTT
J: TRBJ2-7; size: NA; V: TRBV7-2; D: NA; CDR3: CASSLGRSVYEQYF; DNA: TGTGCCAGCAGCTTAGGGAGATCCGTTTACGAGCAGTACTTC
J: TRBJ1-6; size: few; V: TRBV20-1; D: TRBD1; CDR3: CSARQGEYNSPLHF; DNA: TGCAGTGCGAGACAGGGGGAGTATAATTCACCCCTCCACTTT
J: TRBJ2-3; size: NA; V: TRBV29-1; D: NA; CDR3: CSAYGGGVTDTQYF; DNA: TGCAGCGCCTACGGTGGGGGAGTGACAGATACGCAGTATTTT